This TCR beta chain was identified during a study of blood T cell repertoires in COVID-19. Overall study context: The United States, Italy and Spain provided the acute and convalescent COVID-19 samples. PBMCs, B-cell-depleted T cells, or T cells were the source of the cDNA or gDNA that made up the material.

As originally analysed: Scientists estimated how many nucleated cells there were by amplifying reference gene primers. Sequenced by immunoSEQ multiplex PCR; TCRdb stores in-frame clones only, minus some. For V, J and clone size, that table is used; D and trimming come from the DNA. The data contain approximately 150,000 clones, 80% to 85% of them seen just once; the ten biggest clones take up less than 9%. The V gene lost 5 bases and the J gene lost 1 base, with 21 bases spanning the gap. CDR1 and CDR2 from the germline V gene are SGHAT and FQNNGV. The CDR3 has 17 amino acids. J is TRBJ2-7 and V is TRBV11-2; no firm D call. The receptor's source is a young man with COVID-19, enrolled during active disease. Sequenced: peripheral blood. The CDR3 protein is CASSPFATGLKSYEQYF. The CDR3 DNA follows: TGTGCCAGCAGCCCGTTTGCTACGGGTCTAAAGTCCTACGAGCAGTACTTC.